This T cell receptor (beta chain) was observed in a study of beta chain features in type 1 diabetes. Points from the study as a whole: Researchers report that Type 1 diabetes patients had moderately but significantly shorter TCRB CDR3s across all four CD4+ subsets.

This clone was detected a few times. Its specificity is not known. Expressed TCRB transcripts were sequenced because the isolated RNA had all been reverse transcribed beforehand. Only in-frame clones appear in the TCRdb table, and some are missing; sequencing was by immunoSEQ multiplex PCR. This repertoire shows 330,000 or so clones, less than 15% found once; its top ten account for roughly 7%. The V gene end was trimmed by 8 bases and the J gene end by 10 bases; junction bases not matched to a gene: 13. Germline CDR1 and CDR2: SNHLY and FYNNEI. The CDR3 consists of 14 residues. Input material: central memory CD4+ T cells from blood. The chain has TRBV2 and TRBJ2-1, with 8 bases lining up with TRBD2. The clonotype was recovered from a young man in good health. Here the CDR3 DNA reads TGTGCCAGCGTGACGGGGGGGAGCCTACAGGAGCAGTTCTTC. It is translated as CASVTGGSLQEQFF. The complete variable domain, with remaining parts taken from reference TRBV2 and TRBJ2-1, reads EPEVTQTPSHQVTQMGQEVILRCVPISNHLYFYWYRQILGQKVEFLVSFYNNEISEKSEIFDDQFSVERPDGSNFTLKIRSTKLEDSAMYFCASVTGGSLQEQFFGPGTRLTVL.